This T cell receptor (beta chain) was retrieved from a study of T cell changes during pregnancy in multiple sclerosis. Sequencing used immunoSEQ multiplex PCR; TCRdb keeps in-frame clones, though not all of them. Among roughly 40,000 clones listed, 85% to 95% were seen once. The CDR3 runs to 15 residues. Germline CDR1 reads SGHDT; CDR2 reads YYEEEE. The V end lost 0 bases, the J end lost 6 bases, and 15 bases lay between the germline ends. This TCR was sampled from a female donor with multiple sclerosis, enrolled in a pregnancy study. The sequences come from peripheral blood, collected before pregnancy. The chain employs TRBV5-6 and TRBJ2-5; possible D gene TRBD2, 6 bases. The CDR3, as DNA: TGTGCCAGCAGCTTGGTCCATCGGGGGTTACAGACCCAGTACTTC. Translated, it gives CASSLVHRGLQTQYF.